A single sample is the source of the 5 T cell receptor beta chains below, sequenced in a study of T cell repertoires in ileal Crohn's disease. Sequencing used immunoSEQ multiplex PCR; TCRdb keeps in-frame clones, though not all of them. The top ten hold roughly 7.3% of the sample, which has roughly 7,400 clones, 74% seen once. The time point here: neoterminal ileum biopsy at postoperative endoscopy, about 6 months after surgery. What was sequenced was ileal tissue. The receptor source for this set is an adult with Crohn's disease.

This clone came up a few times. This chain links TRBV30 with TRBJ1-4, with a weak D call TRBD1 (5 bases). Germline lookup yields CDR1 GTSNPN and CDR2 SVGIG (reference sequence). This CDR3 has 12 residues. V lost 8 bases, J lost 8 bases, and 15 bases lay in between. Here the CDR3 reads CAGGGRGEKLFF. DNA of the CDR3: TGTGCCGGAGGTGGACGGGGGGAAAAACTGTTTTTT. Full variable domain (rest looked up from reference TRBV30 and TRBJ1-4): SQTIHQWPATLVQPVGSPLSLECTVEGTSNPNLYWYRQAAGRGLQLLFYSVGIGQISSEVPQNLSASRPQDRQFILSSKKLLLSDSGFYLCAGGGRGEKLFFGSGTQLSVL.

The rearrangement joins TRBV18 to TRBJ1-2, with 7 bases lining up with TRBD1. This CDR3 comprises 15 residues. Trimming at V came to 3 bases and at J to 4 bases, leaving 8 bases not matched to a gene. CDR1 and CDR2 (germline): KGHSH, LQKENI. As DNA, the CDR3 is TGTGCCAGCTCACCTGGGGGACAGTCAAGCTATGGCTACACCTTC. Protein: CASSPGGQSSYGYTF.

This clone has more than one count but fewer than ten. The gene calls are TRBV6-6 and TRBJ2-7; TRBD1 agrees at 8 bases. Germline lookup yields CDR1 MNHNY and CDR2 SVGAGI (reference sequence). The trim removed 11 bases at V and 2 bases at J, leaving 17 bases unmatched. The CDR3 covers 16 residues. The CDR3 spells CAATDRVTTRAYEQYF. In DNA, the CDR3 is TGTGCCGCTACGGACAGGGTCACGACGAGGGCCTACGAGCAGTACTTC.

The V call is TRBV7-2, the J call TRBJ1-2; the match to TRBD1 covers 7 bases. The CDR3 is 14 residues long. J gave up 8 bases and V 3 bases, and 9 bases lay outside the gene matches. CDR1 and CDR2 from the germline V gene are SGHTA and FQGNSA. CDR3 protein: CASSFGQVPRGYTF. The CDR3 DNA sequence: TGTGCCAGCAGCTTCGGACAGGTCCCAAGGGGCTACACCTTC.

This chain joins TRBV19 and TRBJ1-5; 11 bases agree with TRBD1. Unmatched junction bases numbered 3, after V lost 4 bases and J lost 1 base. Looked up from germline, CDR1 is LNHDA and CDR2 is SQIVND (reference sequence). The CDR3 is made up of 16 amino acids. CDR3 DNA: TGTGCCAGTAGTAGGGGACAGGGGGGGAGCAATCAGCCCCAGCATTTT. Translated: CASSRGQGGSNQPQHF.